This T cell receptor (beta chain) was documented in a study of cytomegalovirus exposure and HLA in healthy donors. Notes on the study in general: In an earlier analysis, in around 590 donors, most V segments appeared productive either ~87% or ~30% of the time. Rates of TCR association differed by HLA locus in a later analysis, with DRB1 highest and HLA-C lowest. Among the most significant clusters, several appeared linked to common viral pathogens in a later analysis.

Both 60 Vbeta primers and 13 Jbeta primers went into the PCR. Generated by immunoSEQ multiplex PCR, the TCRdb table keeps only in-frame clones and is missing some. The sample shows 200,000 to 250,000 clones, over 75% of them seen only once. When sampled, the donors appeared nominally healthy, though they likely had unrecorded immune exposures. Notes on this clone: The target antigen is unknown.

What was sequenced was PBMCs. This receptor was taken from a girl aged 2-15 years in good health and CMV-seronegative.

The CDR3 protein is CASSLGGSGYNEQFF. CDR3 sequence (DNA): TGTGCCAGCAGCTTAGGTGGTAGCGGGTACAATGAGCAGTTCTTC. The chain is built from TRBV7-2 and TRBJ2-1, with 7 bases that match TRBD2. In germline, CDR1 is SGHTA, CDR2 FQGNSA. V lost 1 base and J lost 4; bases outside the gene matches: 4. The CDR3 covers 15 residues.